Below, 28 T cell receptor beta chains from the same sample are listed, as sequenced in a study of blood T cell repertoires in COVID-19. Sequencing used immunoSEQ multiplex PCR; TCRdb keeps in-frame clones, though not all of them. This sample yields more than 200,000 clones, of which roughly 90% are seen a single time; roughly 4% belongs to the top ten. Sample: PBMCs or T cells enriched from blood (not recorded which). These receptors were obtained from a woman aged 25-40 years with acute COVID-19.

The chain is built from TRBV5-1 and TRBJ1-6; D is uncertain. This CDR3 has 15 residues. CDR1 is SGHRS, CDR2 YFSETQ, per germline. V gave up 1 base and J gave up 10 bases, with 15 bases separating them. The CDR3 region is CASSLTWGVESPLHF. The CDR3, as DNA: TGCGCCAGCAGCTTGACATGGGGAGTAGAGTCACCCCTCCACTTT.

The J gene is TRBJ1-5, the V gene TRBV5-8; D gene ambiguous. Deletions cut 4 bases from V and 5 bases from J, with 4 bases between. The CDR3 has 11 residues. Germline V gene lookup returns CDR1 SGHTS and CDR2 YDEGEE. The CDR3 region is CASSLDQPQHF. The CDR3 DNA reads as TGTGCCAGCAGCCTCGATCAGCCCCAGCATTTT.

This clone was observed a few times. V and J are TRBV29-1 and TRBJ2-2, with D possibly being TRBD1 (7 bases). CDR3 length equals 12 residues. The germline CDR1 and CDR2 sequences are SQVTM and ANQGSEA. V was cut by 4 bases and J by 8 bases, with 11 bases left in between. For the CDR3, the DNA is TGCAGCGTTGGACAGGGAGGAGGGGAGCTGTTTTTT. This encodes CSVGQGGGELFF.

V usage is TRBV27 and J usage is TRBJ2-2; perhaps TRBD2 as D (5 bases). Between the trimmed V and J ends, which lost 3 bases and 6 bases, there was a span of 11 bases. The germline V gene has CDR1 MNHEY and CDR2 SMNVEV (reference sequence). The CDR3 is 14 amino acids. For the CDR3, the DNA is TGTGCCAGCAGTTTTTCGGGATCAGCCGGGGAGCTGTTTTTT. Amino acid sequence: CASSFSGSAGELFF.

The chain couples TRBV6-2 or TRBV6-3 to TRBJ1-1; 7 bases map to TRBD1. Trimming took 6 bases from V and 7 from J; bases not matched to a gene: 11. The CDR3 runs 14 residues. CDR1 and CDR2 from the germline V gene are MNHEY and SVGEGT. The CDR3 DNA follows: TGTGCCAGCAGCCTGACAGGGATCGTCAGTGAAGCTTTCTTT. It translates to CASSLTGIVSEAFF.

The chain uses TRBV6-5 and TRBJ1-6; D is unresolved. The CDR3 consists of 14 residues. The V end lost 0 bases, the J end lost 8 bases, and 8 bases lay between the germline ends. The germline gives CDR1 MNHEY, CDR2 SVGAGI. CDR3 sequence: CASSYSGGYSPLHF. The CDR3 DNA follows: TGTGCCAGCAGTTACTCTGGCGGGTATTCACCCCTCCACTTT.

V is TRBV23-1 and J is TRBJ1-4; TRBD1 is a possible D gene (5 bases). TRBV23-1 is reported as an ORF; its role is uncertain. The CDR3 runs to 15 residues. V gave up 4 bases and J gave up 3 bases, with 12 bases separating them. The CDR3 loop reads CASSPPGLPNEKLFF. In DNA, the CDR3 is TGCGCCAGCAGTCCCCCGGGACTGCCTAATGAAAAACTGTTTTTT.

The chain couples TRBV3-1 (or the pseudogene TRBV3-2) to TRBJ2-3, with 10 bases that match TRBD2. This CDR3 is 17 amino acids long. Germline V gene data show CDR1 as LGHDT and CDR2 as YNNKEL (reference sequence). J was trimmed by 2 bases and V by 2 bases; bases with no gene match: 7. The CDR3 DNA reads TGTGCCAGCAGCCAATTTAGTAGCGGGGGGTTCACAGATACGCAGTATTTT. Its protein product is CASSQFSSGGFTDTQYF.

V is TRBV3-1 (or the pseudogene TRBV3-2) and J is TRBJ1-6, with D uncertain. Germline-derived CDR1 and CDR2 are LGHDT and YNNKEL (reference sequence). Trimming pared 8 bases from V and 10 bases from J, leaving 12 bases between. This CDR3 is built from 12 residues. In DNA form, the CDR3 reads TGTGCCAGCTCAACCTACGAATCACCCCTCCACTTT. Amino acid sequence: CASSTYESPLHF.

The chain is built from TRBV27 and TRBJ1-4; D gene ambiguous. Trimming removed 0 bases at V and 0 bases at J, with 5 bases between. Germline-derived CDR1 and CDR2 are MNHEY and SMNVEV (reference sequence). This CDR3 is built from 15 residues. The DNA of the CDR3 is TGTGCCAGCAGTTTATCGGCAGCAACTAATGAAAAACTGTTTTTT. It encodes CASSLSAATNEKLFF.

The chain uses TRBV11-2 and TRBJ2-5, with TRBD1 matching 7 bases. This CDR3 has 16 residues. Germline values: CDR1 SGHAT, CDR2 FQNNGV. V was clipped by 5 bases and J by 0 bases; unmatched bases: 9. The CDR3 DNA sequence: TGTGCCAGCAGCCGAGAGGACAGGCAGTACCAAGAGACCCAGTACTTC. This gives the protein CASSREDRQYQETQYF.

The chain employs TRBV5-1 and TRBJ2-7; 9 bases are shared with TRBD1. The CDR3 totals 16 residues. Per germline, CDR1 SGHRS and CDR2 YFSETQ. The ends lost 0 bases at V and 5 bases at J; junction bases unmatched: 9. The CDR3 is CASSLGGTGKIHEQYF. CDR3 DNA: TGCGCCAGCAGCTTGGGGGGGACAGGGAAGATACACGAGCAGTACTTC.

The V call is TRBV4-1, the J call TRBJ2-3, with a tentative D call TRBD1 (6 bases). This CDR3 is built from 15 residues. V was cut by 0 bases and J by 2 bases, with 9 bases left in between. Germline CDR1 MGHRA, CDR2 YSYEKL. The CDR3 protein is CASSQEYRATDTQYF. The CDR3 region has the DNA TGCGCCAGCAGCCAAGAATACAGGGCCACAGATACGCAGTATTTT.

The chain is built from TRBV7-9 and TRBJ1-1, with D uncertain. The CDR3 totals 11 residues. With 3 bases removed from V and 8 bases from J, the gap between germline ends came to 7 bases. CDR1 is SEHNR, CDR2 FQNEAQ, per germline (reference sequence). CDR3 in DNA: TGTGCCAGCAGCTTTGCCGAGGAAGCTTTCTTT. Protein product: CASSFAEEAFF.

This clone occurred once. This rearrangement joins TRBV15 to TRBJ1-1; 9 nucleotides align to TRBD1. With V trimmed by 0 bases and J by 0 bases, 8 bases remained unmatched. The CDR3 runs 18 residues. CDR1 is LNHNV and CDR2 is YYDKDF in the germline V gene (reference sequence). The CDR3 DNA follows: TGTGCCACCAGCAGAGATCCCGGACAGGGGCTTATGAACACTGAAGCTTTCTTT. Encoded protein: CATSRDPGQGLMNTEAFF.

The chain employs TRBV12-3 or TRBV12-4 and TRBJ1-5; the D gene is possibly TRBD1 (6 bases). Trimming took 6 bases from V and 8 from J, leaving 14 bases between them. The CDR3 totals 13 residues. DNA for the CDR3: TGTGCCAGCAGACAACAGGGTCTGGAGCCCCAGCATTTT. Amino acid sequence: CASRQQGLEPQHF.

The chain recombines TRBV6-1 with TRBJ1-5; 7 nucleotides match TRBD1. Trimming removed 1 base from V and 4 bases from J; junction bases left unmatched: 7. The germline V gene encodes CDR1 MNHNS and CDR2 SASEGT. This CDR3 has 16 amino acids. The CDR3 DNA follows: TGTGCCAGCAGTGAAGAAAGGGACAGACTTAATCAGCCCCAGCATTTT. It translates to CASSEERDRLNQPQHF.

V is TRBV19 and J is TRBJ2-2; TRBD1 agrees at 7 bases. This CDR3 has 15 amino acids. Unmatched junction bases numbered 4, after V lost 2 bases and J lost 4 bases. Germline-derived CDR1 and CDR2 are LNHDA and SQIVND (reference sequence). The CDR3 region is CASSISQGFTGELFF. In DNA, the CDR3 is TGTGCCAGTAGTATATCACAGGGGTTCACCGGGGAGCTGTTTTTT.

This clone occurred once. The CDR3 DNA reads TGCGCCAGCAGTGCAAGAACGGGGAACACTGAAGCTTTCTTT. It translates to CASSARTGNTEAFF. The chain recombines TRBV10-1 with TRBJ1-1, with D unresolved. V was cut by 4 bases and J by 1 base, with 10 bases left in between. The CDR3 is 14 residues long. Germline V gives CDR1 WNHNN, CDR2 SYGVQD (reference sequence).

The chain links TRBV5-6 to TRBJ1-6; D uncertain. Germline V CDR1 and CDR2: SGHDT, YYEEEE. The CDR3 length is 13 residues. Between the trimmed V and J ends, which lost 0 bases and 10 bases, there was a span of 8 bases. The CDR3 reads CASSLGAQSPLHF. Written as DNA, the CDR3 is TGTGCCAGCAGCTTGGGGGCTCAGTCACCCCTCCACTTT. The entire variable domain, with the rest obtained from reference TRBV5-6 and TRBJ1-6, is as follows: DAGVTQSPTHLIKTRGQQVTLRCSPKSGHDTVSWYQQALGQGPQFIFQYYEEEERQRGNFPDRFSGHQFPNYSSELNVNALLLGDSALYLCASSLGAQSPLHFGNGTRLTVT.

The genes are TRBV19 and TRBJ2-2; D is possibly TRBD1 (5 bases). Trimming stripped 2 bases from V and 7 bases from J, with 14 bases between. Germline V gene lookup returns CDR1 LNHDA and CDR2 SQIVND (reference sequence). CDR3 length: 15 residues. The CDR3 region is CASSISREVVGELFF. In nucleotides, the CDR3 is TGTGCCAGTAGTATATCCAGGGAAGTGGTCGGGGAGCTGTTTTTT.

The rearrangement links TRBV11-3 to TRBJ2-3; TRBD1 agrees at 11 bases. Trimming removed 5 bases from V and 2 bases from J; junction bases left unmatched: 9. This CDR3 region has 17 residues. Germline V lookup: CDR1 SGHNT, CDR2 YENEEA. DNA for the CDR3: TGTGCCAGCAGCCCGAGGACAGGGGGCGAACACACAGATACGCAGTATTTT. Translating gives CASSPRTGGEHTDTQYF. Full variable domain (missing parts from reference TRBV11-3 and TRBJ2-3): EAGVVQSPRYKIIEKKQPVAFWCNPISGHNTLYWYLQNLGQGPELLIRYENEEAVDDSQLPKDRFSAERLKGVDSTLKIQPAELGDSAVYLCASSPRTGGEHTDTQYFGPGTRLTVL.

V is TRBV5-1 and J is TRBJ2-3; the match to TRBD2 covers 8 bases. The CDR3 length is 15 residues. Germline V gene lookup returns CDR1 SGHRS and CDR2 YFSETQ. V trimming: 4 bases; J trimming: 3 bases; junction bases outside the gene matches: 7. The CDR3 bases are TGCGCCAGCAGCCCTACGGGGGGGCGGACAGATACGCAGTATTTT. It is translated as CASSPTGGRTDTQYF. The whole variable domain, remainder taken from reference TRBV5-1 and TRBJ2-3, is KAGVTQTPRYLIKTRGQQVTLSCSPISGHRSVSWYQQTPGQGLQFLFEYFSETQRNKGNFPGRFSGRQFSNSRSEMNVSTLELGDSALYLCASSPTGGRTDTQYFGPGTRLTVL.

The chain links TRBV18 to TRBJ2-5; 7 bases match TRBD1. The CDR3 length is 14 residues. The germline gives CDR1 KGHSH, CDR2 LQKENI. V lost 4 bases to trimming and J lost 5 bases; unmatched junction nucleotides: 7. CDR3 loop: CASSRDRVGETQYF. Here the CDR3 DNA reads TGTGCCAGCTCACGCGACAGGGTGGGTGAGACCCAGTACTTC.

The J gene is TRBJ2-1, the V gene TRBV6-5, with D maybe TRBD2 (5 bases). V lost 6 bases to trimming and J lost 1 base, with 10 bases between them. Germline CDR1 reads MNHEY; CDR2 reads SVGAGI. The CDR3 totals 14 residues. DNA of the CDR3: TGTGCCAGCAGCCTCAGCGGTTCCTACAATGAGCAGTTCTTC. Its translation: CASSLSGSYNEQFF.

The gene calls are TRBV6-5 and TRBJ1-4; D unclear. CDR3 length equals 13 residues. V was clipped by 7 bases and J by 4 bases, with 10 bases between them. Looked up from germline, CDR1 is MNHEY and CDR2 is SVGAGI. CDR3 coding DNA: TGTGCCAGCACCCGGGTCTTTAATGAAAAACTGTTTTTT. Translation gives CASTRVFNEKLFF.

V usage is TRBV6-4 and J usage is TRBJ1-1, with TRBD1 matching over 11 bases. The V gene end was trimmed by 0 bases and the J gene end by 5 bases; junction bases not matched to a gene: 2. Germline CDR1 reads MRHNA; CDR2 reads SNTAGT. CDR3 length equals 15 residues. The CDR3, as DNA: TGTGCCAGCAGTGACTCGGGGACAGGGGGAACTGAAGCTTTCTTT. Translation gives CASSDSGTGGTEAFF.

This clone appeared a single time. The chain is built from TRBV6-2 or TRBV6-3 and TRBJ1-1; D not resolved. V lost 2 bases and J lost 8, with 9 bases in between. The germline V gene has CDR1 MNHEY and CDR2 SVGEGT. The length of the CDR3 is 12 residues. CDR3 bases: TGTGCCAGCAGTTACGCGGGAACCGAAGCTTTCTTT. As protein: CASSYAGTEAFF.